The 29 T cell receptor beta chains below all came from one sample that was sequenced in a study of Graves' ophthalmopathy and Graves' hyperthyroidism. TCR beta CDR3 amplification used RNA transcripts. Amplification began with first-round RT-PCR using HTBI primers, then second-round multiplex PCR was performed. TCRdb redid the calling of the multiplex PCR reads with MiXCR, one entry per CDR3 protein. The sample lists 580,000 or so distinct CDR3 sequences, roughly 39% seen once, with about 4.2% in the top ten. The sample comprised peripheral blood or thyroid tissue (not recorded which). All receptors derive from an adult man with Graves' hyperthyroidism.

Many counts were recorded for this clonotype. The V and J genes are TRBV29-1 and TRBJ1-1, with D possibly matching TRBD1 (6 bases). There are 11 residues in the CDR3. Trimming stripped 7 bases from V and 11 bases from J, with 17 bases between. The germline V gene has CDR1 SQVTM and CDR2 ANQGSEA. The DNA of the CDR3 is TGCAGCGAGGAAAGGCAGGGGATCGCTTTCTTT. It codes for CSEERQGIAFF.

The gene calls are TRBV29-1 and TRBJ2-7; TRBD1 might be the D (6 bases). Germline CDR1 is SQVTM and CDR2 is ANQGSEA. V lost 8 bases and J 3 bases, leaving 11 bases between the germline ends. This CDR3 spans 11 amino acids. CDR3 region: CSLNRDYEQYF. CDR3 nucleotide sequence: TGCAGCTTGAACAGGGACTACGAGCAGTACTTC.

This clonotype showed up many times. This sequence joins TRBV5-1 and TRBJ2-7, with D possibly being TRBD1 or TRBD2 (5 bases each). The germline V and J ends were trimmed by 0 bases and 0 bases, with 10 bases remaining between them. This CDR3 is 15 amino acids long. From germline, CDR1 is SGHRS and CDR2 YFSETQ. The CDR3 region has the DNA TGCGCCAGCAGCTTGGGGGGGACGGGCTCCTACGAGCAGTACTTC. Residues: CASSLGGTGSYEQYF. Together with reference TRBV5-1 and TRBJ2-7, the CDR3 gives the full variable domain: KAGVTQTPRYLIKTRGQQVTLSCSPISGHRSVSWYQQTPGQGLQFLFEYFSETQRNKGNFPGRFSGRQFSNSRSEMNVSTLELGDSALYLCASSLGGTGSYEQYFGPGTRLTVT.

A single count supports this clonotype. This chain links TRBV25-1 with TRBJ1-2; 7 bases map to TRBD1. Germline loops: CDR1 MGHDK, CDR2 SYGVNS. This CDR3 has 14 amino acids. V gave up 3 bases and J gave up 8 bases; unmatched junction bases: 9. The CDR3 DNA reads as TGTGCCAGCAGTGAGCCACAGGGGAATGACGGCTACACCTTC. Protein sequence: CASSEPQGNDGYTF.

This clonotype was observed many times. The chain combines TRBV20-1 with TRBJ1-2; a possible D gene is TRBD1 (5 bases). This CDR3 has 14 residues. The germline V and J ends were trimmed by 4 bases and 4 bases, with 16 bases remaining between them. Germline V gene data show CDR1 as DFQATT and CDR2 as SNEGSKA (reference sequence). The CDR3 loop reads CSATTREGGYGYTF. DNA for the CDR3: TGCAGTGCTACTACCAGGGAGGGTGGCTATGGCTACACCTTC.

The CDR3 bases are TGTGCCAGCAGTTACGGGGACGCCATCGACACTGAAGCTTTCTTT. This translates into CASSYGDAIDTEAFF. V gene TRBV6-5 combines with J gene TRBJ1-1; D may be TRBD1 (5 bases). V lost 2 bases and J 3 bases, leaving 13 bases between the germline ends. The germline gives CDR1 MNHEY, CDR2 SVGAGI. The CDR3 covers 15 residues.

This clonotype was detected ten times or more. V is TRBV9 and J is TRBJ1-2; D possibly corresponds to TRBD1 (6 bases). Between the trimmed V and J ends, which lost 3 bases and 1 base, there was a span of 13 bases. From germline, CDR1 is SGDLS and CDR2 YYNGEE. The CDR3 runs to 15 residues. CDR3 nucleotides: TGTGCCAGCAGCGAGCACAGGGATAGTAACTATGGCTACACCTTC. Its protein is CASSEHRDSNYGYTF.

J is TRBJ2-5 and V is TRBV10-3; 11 nucleotides match TRBD2. V lost 3 bases and J lost 0; bases outside the gene matches: 3. Germline V gene lookup returns CDR1 ENHRY and CDR2 SYGVKD. This CDR3 comprises 16 residues. DNA for the CDR3: TGTGCCATCAGTGACCTGACTAGCGGGAACCAAGAGACCCAGTACTTC. Its protein product is CAISDLTSGNQETQYF.

The chain couples TRBV2 to TRBJ2-3, with TRBD2 matching 7 bases. The ends lost 4 bases at V and 0 bases at J; junction bases unmatched: 10. The CDR3 runs 17 residues. The germline gives CDR1 SNHLY, CDR2 FYNNEI. DNA for the CDR3: TGTGCCAGCAGTGGAGCGGGACTCGGGGCTAGCACAGATACGCAGTATTTT. Translated: CASSGAGLGASTDTQYF.

This clonotype was seen a few times. The rearrangement links TRBV12-3 or TRBV12-4 to TRBJ1-1; 10 bases fit TRBD1. This CDR3 region has 16 residues. The trim removed 8 bases at V and 1 base at J, leaving 10 bases unmatched. For the CDR3, the DNA is TGTGCCAGCGGGGCCGGGACAGGGGCCGGGAACACTGAAGCTTTCTTT. It specifies CASGAGTGAGNTEAFF.

This clonotype has a count of ten or more. The genes are TRBV24-1 and TRBJ1-1; 8 bases fit TRBD1. The V and J ends lost 3 bases and 4 bases, in that order; junction bases with no gene match: 6. CDR3 size: 15 residues. Germline assignment: CDR1 KGHDR and CDR2 SFDVKD. CDR3 loop: CATSDPQGAGTEAFF. The CDR3 bases are TGTGCCACCAGTGATCCTCAGGGGGCTGGCACTGAAGCTTTCTTT.

This clonotype was seen ten or more times. V is TRBV10-2 and J is TRBJ2-6; D unclear. The CDR3 has 16 residues. V dropped 2 bases and J dropped 0 bases, with 8 bases sitting between them. Germline CDR1 reads WSHSY; CDR2 reads SAAADI. The CDR3 sequence: CASSENLISGANVLTF. The CDR3, as DNA: TGCGCCAGCAGTGAGAACTTGATCTCTGGGGCCAACGTCCTGACTTTC.

In this sample, this clonotype turned up a few times. One junction end disagrees with the germline gene, perhaps due to a read error. The chain couples TRBV27 to TRBJ1-6; the D is unclear. Germline lookup yields CDR1 MNHEY and CDR2 SMNVEV (reference sequence). This CDR3 is built from 10 residues. CDR3 DNA: TGTGCCAGCGGTAATTCACCCTTCCACTTT. Translating it yields CASGNSPFHF.

The chain employs TRBV2 and TRBJ1-2; D gene uncertain. Germline V gene lookup returns CDR1 SNHLY and CDR2 FYNNEI. V was cut by 7 bases and J by 5 bases, with 20 bases left in between. This CDR3 region has 15 residues. CDR3 coding DNA: TGTGCCAGCATGGGAACAAGTTACACCGGATATGGCTACACCTTC. The encoded protein is CASMGTSYTGYGYTF.

This chain connects TRBV6-5 to TRBJ1-1; 9 bases align to TRBD1. Germline V CDR1 and CDR2: MNHEY, SVGAGI. The CDR3 contains 14 residues. The trim removed 6 bases at V and 4 bases at J, leaving 6 bases unmatched. The chain's CDR3 is CASRTGTGTTEAFF. Here the CDR3 DNA reads TGTGCCAGCAGGACCGGGACAGGGACCACTGAAGCTTTCTTT.

In regard to this clonotype: This may stem from a read error, because a much larger clone lies one nucleotide away. The chain carries TRBV10-1 and TRBJ2-5, with 9 bases aligning to TRBD1. CDR3 length equals 15 residues. CDR1 WNHNN and CDR2 SYGVQD come from the germline V gene (reference sequence). CDR3 sequence reads: CASRRTGVPQETQHF. CDR3 bases: TGCGCCAGCAGAAGGACAGGGGTTCCCCAAGAGACCCAGCACTTC.

CDR3 amino acids: CAGSGGPVETQYF. The CDR3 nucleotides read TGTGCCGGATCGGGGGGGCCAGTAGAGACCCAGTACTTC. The rearrangement uses TRBV30 and TRBJ2-5; TRBD2 agrees at 8 bases. V lost 8 bases to trimming and J lost 4 bases; unmatched junction nucleotides: 9. The germline V gene encodes CDR1 GTSNPN and CDR2 SVGIG (reference sequence). The CDR3 consists of 13 residues. Drawing the rest from reference TRBV30 and TRBJ2-5, the complete variable domain is SQTIHQWPATLVQPVGSPLSLECTVEGTSNPNLYWYRQAAGRGLQLLFYSVGIGQISSEVPQNLSASRPQDRQFILSSKKLLLSDSGFYLCAGSGGPVETQYFGPGTRLLVL.

The chain has TRBV11-1 and TRBJ2-2; TRBD1 agrees at 8 bases. The V gene end was trimmed by 2 bases and the J gene end by 1 base; junction bases not matched to a gene: 6. There are 17 residues in the CDR3. Germline values: CDR1 SGHAT, CDR2 FQDESV (reference sequence). CDR3 sequence (DNA): TGTGCCAGCAGCTTAAACAGGGGGAGCTGGAACACCGGGGAGCTGTTTTTT. Residues: CASSLNRGSWNTGELFF.

In this sample, this clonotype turned up many times. The rearrangement joins TRBV25-1 to TRBJ1-2, with TRBD1 as a possible D gene (5 bases). CDR1 is MGHDK and CDR2 is SYGVNS in the germline V gene. The V gene lost 1 base and the J gene lost 2 bases, with 5 bases spanning the gap. The CDR3 has 13 residues. The CDR3 loop reads CASSESGNYGYTF. CDR3 DNA: TGTGCCAGCAGTGAATCAGGGAACTATGGCTACACCTTC.

Points on this clonotype: The junction shows a germline mismatch at one end, possibly a read error. This rearrangement joins TRBV10-3 to TRBJ1-2; D possibly corresponds to TRBD1 (6 bases). Germline loops: CDR1 ENHRY, CDR2 SYGVKD. The CDR3 consists of 15 residues. The DNA of the CDR3 is TGTGCCAGCAGTTTTGTCGGGGGCAGGAGCTATGGCTACACCTTC. Residues: CASSFVGGRSYGYTF.

Many counts were recorded for this clonotype. V is TRBV7-9 and J is TRBJ1-1; TRBD1 matches at 7 bases. The germline V gene has CDR1 SEHNR and CDR2 FQNEAQ (reference sequence). The CDR3 has 13 residues. Trimming removed 4 bases from V and 7 bases from J; junction bases left unmatched: 6. CDR3 loop: CASSSRAGGEAFF. Written as DNA, the CDR3 is TGTGCCAGCAGCTCCCGGGCAGGGGGTGAAGCTTTCTTT. Full variable domain (missing parts from reference TRBV7-9 and TRBJ1-1): DTGVSQNPRHKITKRGQNVTFRCDPISEHNRLYWYRQTLGQGPEFLTYFQNEAQLEKSRLLSDRFSAERPKGSFSTLEIQRTEQGDSAMYLCASSSRAGGEAFFGQGTRLTVV.

This clonotype was counted at least ten times. This chain connects TRBV2 to TRBJ1-1, with 7 bases that match TRBD1. Trimming at V came to 6 bases and at J to 3 bases, leaving 10 bases not matched to a gene. Germline CDR1 and CDR2: SNHLY and FYNNEI. The CDR3 has 15 amino acids. DNA for the CDR3: TGTGCCAGCAGAAGGGACCAGGGGGAATACACTGAAGCTTTCTTT. This translates into CASRRDQGEYTEAFF.

This clonotype has only a few counts. The gene calls are TRBV6-1 and TRBJ1-4, with D possibly being TRBD1 (6 bases). The V gene's germline CDR1 is MNHNS and CDR2 SASEGT. The V end lost 6 bases, the J end lost 6 bases, and 17 bases lay between the germline ends. The CDR3 has 15 amino acids. DNA for the CDR3: TGTGCCAGCAGCTCTCTGGACGCAGGGGATGAAAAACTGTTTTTT. Its protein product is CASSSLDAGDEKLFF.

This chain joins TRBV12-3 or TRBV12-4 and TRBJ2-7; D is possibly TRBD1 (6 bases). V shed 2 bases and J shed 2 bases, with 16 bases lying between them. The CDR3 consists of 16 residues. In DNA, the CDR3 is TGTGCCAGCAGTTTATTAGGGGGAGAGGTTCCCTACGAGCAGTACTTC. Translating gives CASSLLGGEVPYEQYF.

This clonotype showed up many times. The chain has TRBV28 and TRBJ1-1; D call uncertain. V gave up 5 bases and J gave up 0 bases, with 10 bases separating them. CDR3 size: 14 residues. CDR1 is MDHEN and CDR2 is SYDVKM in the germline V gene. For the CDR3, the DNA is TGTGCCAGCAGTGTTCGACGCGTGAACACTGAAGCTTTCTTT. Amino acids: CASSVRRVNTEAFF.

As to this clonotype: Being one base from a much bigger clone, this may be a read error. The genes are TRBV10-3 and TRBJ1-2, with D uncertain. The CDR3 spans 13 residues. Trimming stripped 4 bases from V and 4 bases from J, with 10 bases between. Germline CDR1 and CDR2: ENHRY and SYGVKD. CDR3 coding DNA: TGTGCCATCAGTGGCAGAGAAACCTATGGCTACACCTTC. Translation gives CAISGRETYGYTF.

By proportion, this clonotype is medium-sized. The V call is TRBV29-1, the J call TRBJ2-5; D is possibly TRBD2 (6 bases). Trimming took 6 bases from V and 5 from J, leaving 13 bases between them. From germline, CDR1 is SQVTM and CDR2 ANQGSEA. CDR3 length: 12 residues. CDR3 sequence (DNA): TGCAGCGTCACCCTAGCGCGGGAGACCCAGTACTTC. Its translation is CSVTLARETQYF.

The gene calls are TRBV20-1 and TRBJ2-3; 7 bases agree with TRBD2. The junction had 4 bases not matched to a gene; V was cut back by 1 base and J by 0 bases. Germline lookup yields CDR1 DFQATT and CDR2 SNEGSKA (reference sequence). The CDR3 is 15 residues long. In DNA, the CDR3 is TGCAGTGCTAGAGTCGCGGGGGTTAGCACAGATACGCAGTATTTT. This gives the protein CSARVAGVSTDTQYF.

This sequence joins TRBV24-1 and TRBJ2-2; 10 nucleotides align to TRBD2. Trimming cost V 5 bases and J 6 bases; bases outside gene matches: 2. The CDR3 covers 14 residues. Germline-derived CDR1 and CDR2 are KGHDR and SFDVKD. In DNA form, the CDR3 reads TGTGCCACCAGTGCCGGGACTAGCGCCGGGGAGCTGTTTTTT. Its translation is CATSAGTSAGELFF.